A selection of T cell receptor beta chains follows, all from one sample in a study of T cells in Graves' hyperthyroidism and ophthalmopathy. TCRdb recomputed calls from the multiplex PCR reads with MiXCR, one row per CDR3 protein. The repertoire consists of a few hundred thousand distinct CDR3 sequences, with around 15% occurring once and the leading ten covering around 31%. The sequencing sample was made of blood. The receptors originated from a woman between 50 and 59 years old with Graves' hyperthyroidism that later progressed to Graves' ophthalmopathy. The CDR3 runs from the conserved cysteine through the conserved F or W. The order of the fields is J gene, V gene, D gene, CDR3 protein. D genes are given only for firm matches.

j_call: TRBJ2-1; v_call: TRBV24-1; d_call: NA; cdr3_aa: CATSDAPDFGSSSQFF
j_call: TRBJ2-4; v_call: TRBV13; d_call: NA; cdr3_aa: CASSSRRGLAKNIQYF
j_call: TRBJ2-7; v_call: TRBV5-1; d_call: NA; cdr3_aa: CASSPDGYYEQYF
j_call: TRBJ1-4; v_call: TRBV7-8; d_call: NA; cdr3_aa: CASSSFLANEKLFF
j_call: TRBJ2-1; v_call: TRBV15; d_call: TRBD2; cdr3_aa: CATSAGTSGIQGYNEQFF
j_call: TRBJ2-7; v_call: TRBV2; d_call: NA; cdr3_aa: CASSEEEEQYF
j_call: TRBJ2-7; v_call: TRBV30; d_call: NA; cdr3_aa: CASENLKGFYEQYF
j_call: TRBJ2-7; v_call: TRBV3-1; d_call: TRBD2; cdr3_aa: CASSPSGTPPEQYF
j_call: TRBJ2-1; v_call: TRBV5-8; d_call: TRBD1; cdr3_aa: CASSRPGQGYYEQFF
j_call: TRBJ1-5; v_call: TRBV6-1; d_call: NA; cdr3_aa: CASSLDGFGNQPQHF
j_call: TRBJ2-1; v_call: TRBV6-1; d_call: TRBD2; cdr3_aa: CASSEAGGFGEQFF
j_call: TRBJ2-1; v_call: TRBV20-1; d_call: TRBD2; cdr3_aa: CSARGLAGDSNEQFF
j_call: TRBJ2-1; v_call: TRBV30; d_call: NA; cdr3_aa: CAWSPWAVYNEQFF
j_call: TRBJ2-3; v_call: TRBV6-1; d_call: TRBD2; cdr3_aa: CASSEWREPRTDTQYF
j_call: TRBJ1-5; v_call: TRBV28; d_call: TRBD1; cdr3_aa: CASSHDRGPNQPQHF
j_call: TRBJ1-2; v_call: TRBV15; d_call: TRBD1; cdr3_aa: CATSREGRGTGYTF
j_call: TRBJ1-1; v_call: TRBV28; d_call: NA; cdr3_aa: CASSLKGGLVSFF
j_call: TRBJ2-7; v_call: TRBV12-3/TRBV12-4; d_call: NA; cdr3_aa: CASSRGQGGWTYEQYF